The next 12 T cell receptor beta chains were all read from a single sample in a study of molecular identifiers for immune sequencing clone quantification (dated by TCRdb to about 2018). The method behind the library was PCR. TCRdb lists the instrument as NextSeq 500. Through fastp at Q25 and MiXCR, TCRdb rebuilt clones from the public reads, retaining in-frame beta chains. Entries that share a CDR3 protein sequence are merged under the most common genes and DNA. The sample has roughly 300,000 distinct CDR3 sequences on record, 24% of them singletons. The ten biggest clones cover about 0.74% of the sample. The sequenced sample was naive CD8+ T cells from blood, with Jurkat cell RNA spiked in. The meaning of the sample's cell subset or site label: FACS-sorted CD8+CD4-CCR7+CD45RA+ naive T cells. Receptors originate from a human donor in good health. Some libraries in this study had Jurkat cell RNA spiked in.

In this sample, this clonotype turned up a few times. The chain employs TRBV20-1 and TRBJ2-7; D is unresolved. V was shortened by 0 bases and J by 0 bases, with 9 bases between the two germline ends. The CDR3 is made up of 14 amino acids. From germline, CDR1 is DFQATT and CDR2 SNEGSKA (reference sequence). The CDR3, as DNA: TGCAGTGCTAGAGATCGCATTTTCTCCTACGAGCAGTACTTC. It is translated as CSARDRIFSYEQYF.

The chain uses TRBV4-3 and TRBJ2-2, with D perhaps TRBD1 (5 bases). Trimming took off 0 bases at V and 5 bases at J, with 19 bases between the two ends. CDR1 and CDR2 from the germline V gene are LGHNA and YSLEER. CDR3 size: 18 residues. The CDR3 DNA sequence: TGCGCCAGCAGCCAAGATCTCGGACAATTAGTCCTGACCGGGGAGCTGTTTTTT. This gives the protein CASSQDLGQLVLTGELFF.

Only a few counts were recorded for this clonotype. The chain employs TRBV4-3 and TRBJ1-2; possibly TRBD1 for D (5 bases). The germline gives CDR1 LGHNA, CDR2 YSLEER. V was cut by 0 bases and J by 2 bases, with 10 bases left in between. The CDR3 covers 15 residues. CDR3 DNA sequence: TGCGCCAGCAGCCAAGAGGACACTCGAAACTATGGCTACACCTTC. This gives the protein CASSQEDTRNYGYTF.

This clonotype was detected only a few times. The V and J genes are TRBV29-1 and TRBJ2-7; D unclear. Trimming stripped 5 bases from V and 0 bases from J, with 11 bases between. Germline V gives CDR1 SQVTM, CDR2 ANQGSEA. The CDR3 loop spans 13 amino acids. The CDR3 DNA reads as TGCAGCGTTAGTGGTAAAAGCTCCTACGAGCAGTACTTC. Residues: CSVSGKSSYEQYF.

The table lists this clonotype with a few counts. The genes are TRBV2 and TRBJ2-3; TRBD2 matches 10 bases. The CDR3 spans 17 residues. The J segment lost 1 base and the V segment lost 2 bases, leaving 6 bases of the junction unmatched. Looked up from germline, CDR1 is SNHLY and CDR2 is FYNNEI. CDR3 DNA sequence: TGTGCCAGCAGTGAATGGCCTAGCGGGAGTGGCACAGATACGCAGTATTTT. Encoded protein: CASSEWPSGSGTDTQYF.

The chain uses TRBV5-5 and TRBJ2-7; D may be TRBD1 (6 bases). Germline CDR1 and CDR2: SGHKS and YYEKEE (reference sequence). V was clipped by 4 bases and J by 3 bases, with 14 bases between them. CDR3 length equals 14 residues. The CDR3: CASSVTGGVYEQYF. The CDR3 coding sequence is TGTGCCAGCAGCGTGACAGGCGGAGTCTACGAGCAGTACTTC.

This clonotype was found many times. V usage is TRBV7-9 and J usage is TRBJ1-1, with D hard to call. This CDR3 is built from 12 residues. CDR1 SEHNR and CDR2 FQNEAQ come from the germline V gene (reference sequence). Trimming took 8 bases from V and 6 from J, leaving 13 bases between them. The CDR3: CASVTPAAEAFF. In DNA form, the CDR3 reads TGTGCCAGCGTCACCCCGGCGGCTGAAGCTTTCTTT.

The sample holds many counts of this clonotype. The chain uses TRBV20-1 and TRBJ2-7; 10 bases align to TRBD1. J lost 4 bases, V lost 1 base, and 4 bases had no gene match. In germline, CDR1 is DFQATT, CDR2 SNEGSKA (reference sequence). The CDR3 runs to 14 residues. DNA of the CDR3: TGCAGTGCTAGAGTGGGGACAGGGGTGTACGAGCAGTACTTC. This encodes CSARVGTGVYEQYF.

This clonotype was counted many times. The CDR3 DNA is TGCAGTGCTCTCATCGAACTAGACCTCGCAGAGACCCAGTACTTC. This translates into CSALIELDLAETQYF. This chain connects TRBV20-1 to TRBJ2-5; D possibly corresponds to TRBD2 (5 bases). V dropped 5 bases and J dropped 4 bases, with 20 bases sitting between them. Germline CDR1 reads DFQATT; CDR2 reads SNEGSKA (reference sequence). The CDR3 runs 15 residues.

This clonotype was recorded many times. The chain recombines TRBV28 with TRBJ2-3, with D tentatively TRBD2 (6 bases). Trimming stripped 3 bases from V and 6 bases from J, with 16 bases between. Germline CDR1 reads MDHEN; CDR2 reads SYDVKM. CDR3 length equals 15 residues. CDR3 bases: TGTGCCAGCAGTTTTTCCGTTCGGGGGTCCGATACGCAGTATTTT. This gives the protein CASSFSVRGSDTQYF.

The table lists this clonotype with a few counts. The rearrangement uses TRBV6-2 or TRBV6-3 and TRBJ1-1; D gene unclear. Germline V gene lookup returns CDR1 MNHEY and CDR2 SVGEGT. The length of the CDR3 is 14 residues. V was clipped by 0 bases and J by 4 bases, with 9 bases between them. CDR3 sequence (DNA): TGTGCCAGCAGTTACTCGGTAGCCGCCACTGAAGCTTTCTTT. The encoded protein is CASSYSVAATEAFF.

Remarks on this clonotype: This likely comes from a read error, as the CDR3 has no conserved phenylalanine or tryptophan at its end. J is TRBJ1-5 and V is TRBV12-3 or TRBV12-4; D gene uncertain. The V and J ends lost 3 bases and 4 bases respectively, with 7 bases between them. The CDR3 sequence is 13 residues long. The CDR3 DNA reads TGTGCCAGCAGTTTTGTTGGTAATCAGCCCCAGCATTAT. Translation: CASSFVGNQPQHY.